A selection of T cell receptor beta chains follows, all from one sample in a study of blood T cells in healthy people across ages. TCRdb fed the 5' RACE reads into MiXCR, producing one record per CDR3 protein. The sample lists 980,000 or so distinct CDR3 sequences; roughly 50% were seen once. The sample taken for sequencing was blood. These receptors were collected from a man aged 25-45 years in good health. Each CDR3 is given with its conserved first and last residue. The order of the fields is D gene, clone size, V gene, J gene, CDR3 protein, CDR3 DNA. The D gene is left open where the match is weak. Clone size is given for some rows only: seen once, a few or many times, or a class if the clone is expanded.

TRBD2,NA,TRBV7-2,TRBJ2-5,CASSLGTSGGARETQYF,TGTGCCAGCAGCTTAGGGACTAGCGGGGGGGCGCGGGAGACCCAGTACTTC
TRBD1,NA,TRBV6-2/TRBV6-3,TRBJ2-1,CASSYKGAIAYNEQFF,TGTGCCAGCAGTTATAAGGGGGCTATCGCCTACAATGAGCAGTTCTTC
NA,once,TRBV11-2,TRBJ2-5,CASSYPGRSAETQYF,TGTGCCAGCAGCTACCCGGGCAGGTCGGCAGAGACCCAGTACTTC
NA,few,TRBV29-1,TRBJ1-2,CSVGASVGSYTF,TGCAGCGTTGGGGCATCCGTAGGTAGCTACACCTTC
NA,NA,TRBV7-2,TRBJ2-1,CASSLPRDHNEQFF,TGTGCCAGCAGCTTACCCCGGGACCACAATGAGCAGTTCTTC
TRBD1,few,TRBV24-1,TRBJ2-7,CATSSSGQGNEQYF,TGTGCCACCAGTTCCTCGGGACAGGGGAACGAGCAGTACTTC
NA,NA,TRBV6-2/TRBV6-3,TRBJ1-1,CASSSQDVRAEAFF,TGTGCCAGCAGTTCACAGGATGTGAGGGCTGAAGCTTTCTTT
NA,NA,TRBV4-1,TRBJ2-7,CASSQEAHYEQYF,TGCGCCAGCAGCCAAGAGGCTCATTACGAGCAGTACTTC
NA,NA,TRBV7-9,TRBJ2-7,CASSSWGAHNEQYF,TGTGCCAGCAGCTCCTGGGGGGCCCACAATGAGCAGTACTTC
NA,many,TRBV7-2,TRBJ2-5,CASSLDKHLQQETQYF,TGTGCCAGCAGCTTAGACAAACATTTACAGCAAGAGACCCAGTACTTC
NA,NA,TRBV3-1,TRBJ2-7,CASSRTDSTYEQYF,TGTGCCAGCAGCCGCACCGACAGTACCTACGAGCAGTACTTC
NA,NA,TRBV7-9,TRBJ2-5,CASSSTTGKLQETQYF,TGTGCCAGCAGCTCTACCACAGGAAAACTCCAAGAGACCCAGTACTTC
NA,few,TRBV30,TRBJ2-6,CAWSPDLSGANVLTF,TGTGCCTGGAGTCCCGATCTCTCTGGGGCCAACGTCCTGACTTTC
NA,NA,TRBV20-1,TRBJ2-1,CSARDSLSYNEQFF,TGCAGTGCTAGAGACAGCCTCTCCTACAATGAGCAGTTCTTC
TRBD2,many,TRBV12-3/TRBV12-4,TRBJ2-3,CASSPRTSGSTDTQYF,TGTGCCAGCAGTCCCCGGACTAGCGGTAGCACAGATACGCAGTATTTT
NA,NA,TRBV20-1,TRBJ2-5,CSARWIRETQYF,TGCAGTGCTAGGTGGATTCGAGAGACCCAGTACTTC
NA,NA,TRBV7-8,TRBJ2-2,CASSYRDSNTGELFF,TGTGCCAGCAGCTACCGGGACTCGAACACCGGGGAGCTGTTTTTT
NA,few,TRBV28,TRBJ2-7,CASSRRGYEQYF,TGTGCCAGCAGCCGCAGGGGTTACGAGCAGTACTTC
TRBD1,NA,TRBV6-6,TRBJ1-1,CASSDRTGMNTEAFF,TGTGCCAGCAGTGACAGGACAGGGATGAACACTGAAGCTTTCTTT
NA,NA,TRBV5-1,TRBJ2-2,CASSRGQDPLRELFF,TGCGCCAGCAGCCGGGGTCAGGATCCCTTGCGGGAGCTGTTTTTT
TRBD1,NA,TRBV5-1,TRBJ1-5,CASSLGTGEPQHF,TGCGCCAGCAGCCTGGGGACAGGGGAACCCCAGCATTTT
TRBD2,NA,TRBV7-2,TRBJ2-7,CASSRGGGNYEQYF,TGTGCCAGCAGCAGGGGCGGGGGGAACTACGAGCAGTACTTC
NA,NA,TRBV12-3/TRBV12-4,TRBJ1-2,CASSSITNYGYTF,TGTGCCAGCAGTTCCATAACTAACTATGGCTACACCTTC
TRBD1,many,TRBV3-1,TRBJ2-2,CASSRGQDRTTGELFF,TGTGCCAGCAGCCGTGGACAGGATCGAACCACCGGGGAGCTGTTTTTT
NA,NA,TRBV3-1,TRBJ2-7,CASSLMRRGPYEQYF,TGTGCCAGCAGCCTTATGCGGCGGGGGCCCTACGAGCAGTACTTC
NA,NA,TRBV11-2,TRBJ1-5,CASSLAGQPNQPQHF,TGTGCCAGCAGCTTGGCGGGTCAACCAAATCAGCCCCAGCATTTT
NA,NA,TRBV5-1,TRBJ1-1,CASSLGPPGQNTEAFF,TGCGCCAGCAGCTTGGGACCCCCGGGACAGAACACTGAAGCTTTCTTT
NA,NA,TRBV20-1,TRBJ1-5,CSAEGQGNQPQHF,TGCAGTGCAGAAGGGCAGGGAAATCAGCCCCAGCATTTT
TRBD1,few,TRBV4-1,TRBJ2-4,CASSQAGQVPSIQYF,TGCGCCAGCAGCCAAGCGGGACAGGTTCCGTCCATTCAGTACTTC
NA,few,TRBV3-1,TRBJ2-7,CASNTQGGSSYEQYF,TGTGCCAGCAACACACAGGGGGGGAGCTCCTACGAGCAGTACTTC
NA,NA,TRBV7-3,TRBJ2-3,CASSKTGTLPDTQYF,TGTGCCAGCAGCAAAACCGGGACGTTGCCAGATACGCAGTATTTT
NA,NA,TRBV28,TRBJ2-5,CASSLLSEQETQYF,TGTGCCAGCAGTTTGTTGTCGGAGCAAGAGACCCAGTACTTC
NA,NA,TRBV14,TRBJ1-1,CASSQEPRNTEAFF,TGTGCCAGCAGCCAAGAGCCGAGGAACACTGAAGCTTTCTTT
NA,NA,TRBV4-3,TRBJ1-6,CASSQEARIYEGENSPLHF,TGCGCCAGCAGCCAAGAAGCCCGGATTTATGAGGGTGAGAATTCACCCCTCCACTTT